What follows describes a single TCR beta chain. This sample is drawn from a study of T cells in Graves' hyperthyroidism and ophthalmopathy. Using RNA transcripts as the source, TCR beta CDR3 regions were amplified. The HTBI primer set drove a first-round RT-PCR of the TCR CDR3. TCRdb reprocessed the multiplex PCR reads via MiXCR and lists one record per CDR3 protein. The table shows 700,000 to 850,000 distinct CDR3 sequences, with roughly a third occurring only once. Germline V gives CDR1 LGHNT, CDR2 FRNRAP. V lost 1 base and J 6 bases, leaving 7 bases between the germline ends. This CDR3 contains 13 residues.

The chain is built from TRBV12-5 and TRBJ1-5; D unclear. This TCR was sampled from a woman aged 40 to 50 with Graves' hyperthyroidism. The specimen sequenced was blood. Written as DNA, the CDR3 is TGTGCTAGTGGTTTGGGTACTTTTCAGCCCCAGCATTTT. It yields the protein CASGLGTFQPQHF.